The 5 T cell receptor beta chains below come from one sample, sequenced in a study of blood T cell repertoires in COVID-19. Clones were read by immunoSEQ multiplex PCR, and TCRdb kept only the in-frame ones, dropping some. The data contain 150,000 to 200,000 clones, 65% to 90% of them singletons. Sequencing used peripheral blood. Receptors originate from a man aged 55 to 69 with acute or convalescent COVID-19.

The chain links TRBV7-6 to TRBJ1-5; 9 positions agree with TRBD1. From germline, CDR1 is SGHVS and CDR2 FNYEAQ. This CDR3 has 16 amino acids. After removal of 2 bases from V and 6 bases from J, the junction contained 8 bases not matched to a gene. The CDR3 DNA reads TGTGCCAGCAGCTTACTCGGGACAGGGAGAGGTCAGCCCCAGCATTTT. Its translation is CASSLLGTGRGQPQHF.

This chain uses TRBV3-1 (or the pseudogene TRBV3-2) with TRBJ1-2; D not certain. The germline CDR1 and CDR2 sequences are LGHDT and YNNKEL (reference sequence). V was shortened by 2 bases and J by 4 bases, with 5 bases between the two germline ends. The CDR3 loop spans 12 amino acids. The CDR3 DNA is TGTGCCAGCAGCCAACAGTTCTATGGCTACACCTTC. It yields the protein CASSQQFYGYTF.

This chain uses TRBV19 with TRBJ2-7, with D possibly being TRBD2 (5 bases). Trimming removed 3 bases at V and 3 bases at J, with 15 bases between. The CDR3 has 15 residues. Germline CDR1 LNHDA, CDR2 SQIVND (reference sequence). CDR3 loop: CASSIGLAIDYEQYF. CDR3 DNA: TGTGCCAGTAGTATCGGATTAGCGATCGACTACGAGCAGTACTTC.

The rearrangement uses TRBV4-1 and TRBJ1-4; 9 nucleotides line up with TRBD1. This CDR3 is 19 amino acids long. Germline V gene sequence: CDR1 MGHRA, CDR2 YSYEKL. V lost 3 bases to trimming and J lost 2 bases; unmatched junction nucleotides: 13. Here the CDR3 DNA reads TGCGCCAGCAGCCAGCCTCGTCCGGGGACAGGGAGGACTAATGAAAAACTGTTTTTT. Translating it yields CASSQPRPGTGRTNEKLFF.

The V gene is TRBV10-1, the J gene TRBJ2-3, with 9 bases identical to TRBD2. Trimming took 8 bases from V and 2 from J; bases not matched to a gene: 5. The CDR3 consists of 14 residues. Germline lookup yields CDR1 WNHNN and CDR2 SYGVQD (reference sequence). The CDR3 loop is CASLLAGPTDTQYF. For the CDR3, the DNA is TGCGCCAGCCTCCTAGCGGGACCCACAGATACGCAGTATTTT.